This entry lists 26 T cell receptor beta chains sequenced from one sample in a study of PD-L1 blockade in urothelial cancer. Time point noted: pretreatment peripheral blood. Produced via immunoSEQ multiplex PCR; TCRdb's table is partial and in-frame only. Among roughly 16,000 clones listed, approximately 90% were seen once. The starting material was PBMCs, obtained around atezolizumab (anti-PD-L1) treatment. The source is a man between 65 and 80 years old with urothelial cancer.

The chain couples TRBV4-1 to TRBJ2-5; 8 bases fit TRBD2. The length of the CDR3 is 14 residues. Unmatched junction bases numbered 3, after V lost 3 bases and J lost 3 bases. The V gene's germline CDR1 is MGHRA and CDR2 YSYEKL. This CDR3 is CASSHREGKETQYF. CDR3 nucleotides: TGCGCCAGCAGCCACCGGGAGGGGAAAGAGACCCAGTACTTC.

This chain links TRBV5-1 with TRBJ1-1, with D unclear. Germline CDR1 SGHRS, CDR2 YFSETQ. Trimming stripped 2 bases from V and 0 bases from J, with 14 bases between. This CDR3 is 16 amino acids long. The CDR3 protein is CASSLLGGSMNTEAFF. CDR3 coding DNA: TGCGCCAGCAGCTTACTCGGAGGTTCAATGAACACTGAAGCTTTCTTT.

The chain is built from TRBV28 and TRBJ2-2, with TRBD1 as a possible D gene (5 bases). Trimming removed 7 bases at V and 0 bases at J, with 9 bases between. CDR3 length: 14 residues. Germline values: CDR1 MDHEN, CDR2 SYDVKM. CDR3 in amino acids: CASIDSSNTGELFF. The CDR3 DNA follows: TGTGCCAGCATAGACAGCTCGAACACCGGGGAGCTGTTTTTT.

The gene calls are TRBV2 and TRBJ1-5, with 7 bases aligning to TRBD1. In germline, CDR1 is SNHLY, CDR2 FYNNEI. The CDR3 covers 13 residues. V was pared by 4 bases and J by 4 bases, with 1 base of the junction left unmatched. CDR3 DNA: TGTGCCAGCAGTGGACAGGGTAATCAGCCCCAGCATTTT. This gives the protein CASSGQGNQPQHF.

The rearrangement uses TRBV4-1 and TRBJ1-5; D not resolved. The CDR3 spans 15 residues. V was cut by 0 bases and J by 4 bases, with 10 bases left in between. The germline gives CDR1 MGHRA, CDR2 YSYEKL. CDR3 residues: CASSQEAQWNQPQHF. The CDR3 bases are TGCGCCAGCAGCCAAGAGGCCCAGTGGAATCAGCCCCAGCATTTT.

The rearrangement joins TRBV29-1 to TRBJ1-2; no definite D call. Per germline, CDR1 SQVTM and CDR2 ANQGSEA. CDR3 size: 12 residues. The V end was cut by 4 bases, the J end by 4 bases, with 10 bases between. CDR3: CSVVDPSYGYTF. CDR3 sequence (DNA): TGCAGCGTTGTAGATCCTTCCTATGGCTACACCTTC.

The J gene is TRBJ2-7, the V gene TRBV18; maybe TRBD1 (6 bases). The V gene lost 3 bases and the J gene lost 5 bases, with 14 bases spanning the gap. Germline loops: CDR1 KGHSH, CDR2 LQKENI. The CDR3 contains 14 residues. CDR3 loop: CASSPLGDTDEQYF. In DNA, the CDR3 is TGTGCCAGCTCACCCCTGGGGGACACCGACGAGCAGTACTTC.

CDR3 sequence (DNA): TGTGCCAGCTCACCACCGACAGGCTTTGGCTACACCTTC. Protein sequence: CASSPPTGFGYTF. This chain links TRBV18 with TRBJ1-2; D is possibly TRBD1 (6 bases). The CDR3 sequence is 13 residues long. Germline V gives CDR1 KGHSH, CDR2 LQKENI. The ends were cut back, 0 bases at V and 7 bases at J, with 9 bases in the middle.

This CDR3 reads CASSGDRGNYEQYF. For the CDR3, the DNA is TGTGCCAGCAGTGGGGACCGCGGGAACTACGAGCAGTACTTC. V gene TRBV6-5 combines with J gene TRBJ2-7, with D possibly TRBD2 on 6 matching bases. Germline CDR1 is MNHEY and CDR2 is SVGAGI. The V end lost 5 bases, the J end lost 3 bases, and 14 bases lay between the germline ends. The CDR3 extends over 14 amino acids.

J is TRBJ2-1 and V is TRBV30; D possibly corresponds to TRBD2 (7 bases). V was cut by 1 base and J by 6 bases, with 19 bases left in between. The V gene's germline CDR1 is GTSNPN and CDR2 SVGIG (reference sequence). The CDR3 is 16 residues long. Here the CDR3 reads CAWSDPVVGGANEQFF. CDR3 DNA: TGTGCCTGGAGTGACCCCGTCGTGGGGGGGGCCAATGAGCAGTTCTTC.

This sequence joins TRBV27 and TRBJ2-7, with 7 bases that match TRBD1. The CDR3 runs to 14 residues. The germline V gene encodes CDR1 MNHEY and CDR2 SMNVEV (reference sequence). V trimming: 4 bases; J trimming: 3 bases; junction bases outside the gene matches: 6. The CDR3 coding sequence is TGTGCCAGCAGTTCCCAGGGGGAGAGCTACGAGCAGTACTTC. Its protein product is CASSSQGESYEQYF.

The chain uses TRBV6-5 and TRBJ2-4, with D unclear. CDR3 length: 14 amino acids. The V gene lost 4 bases and the J gene lost 4 bases, with 11 bases spanning the gap. Germline V gene lookup returns CDR1 MNHEY and CDR2 SVGAGI. CDR3 sequence reads: CASSSPTIKNIQYF. CDR3 DNA sequence: TGTGCCAGCAGTTCCCCGACAATTAAAAACATTCAGTACTTC.

The chain uses TRBV13 and TRBJ2-1, with TRBD2 matching 9 bases. CDR1 is PRHDT and CDR2 is FYEKMQ in the germline V gene (reference sequence). CDR3 length: 16 amino acids. Losses at the gene ends were 1 base for V and 7 bases for J; bases not matched to a gene: 8. In DNA, the CDR3 is TGTGCCAGCAGCTTAGTTGGGCGGGGGGGCCAAAATGAGCAGTTCTTC. Translated: CASSLVGRGGQNEQFF.

This rearrangement joins TRBV19 to TRBJ1-6; possible D gene TRBD1, 5 bases. Germline V CDR1 and CDR2: LNHDA, SQIVND (reference sequence). CDR3 length: 16 residues. The V end was cut by 4 bases, the J end by 7 bases, with 17 bases between. The chain's CDR3 is CASSKSPGGNNSPLHF. For the CDR3, the DNA is TGTGCCAGTAGTAAGTCCCCGGGGGGGAACAATTCACCCCTCCACTTT. Together with reference TRBV19 and TRBJ1-6, the CDR3 gives the full variable domain: DGGITQSPKYLFRKEGQNVTLSCEQNLNHDAMYWYRQDPGQGLRLIYYSQIVNDFQKGDIAEGYSVSREKKESFPLTVTSAQKNPTAFYLCASSKSPGGNNSPLHFGNGTRLTVT.

The chain employs TRBV28 and TRBJ2-3, with 8 nucleotides matching TRBD1. The CDR3 totals 15 residues. The ends lost 2 bases at V and 3 bases at J; junction bases unmatched: 4. CDR1 is MDHEN, CDR2 SYDVKM, per germline. DNA of the CDR3: TGTGCCAGCAGTTTAAGGGGGACAGGTACAGATACGCAGTATTTT. Protein product: CASSLRGTGTDTQYF.

The rearrangement joins TRBV5-1 to TRBJ2-7; 11 nucleotides agree with TRBD2. V was pared by 3 bases and J by 3 bases, with 11 bases of the junction left unmatched. There are 17 residues in the CDR3. Germline V gene sequence: CDR1 SGHRS, CDR2 YFSETQ. The CDR3 reads CASSSSLSGGVYYEQYF. The CDR3 bases are TGCGCCAGCAGCTCGTCCCTTAGCGGGGGGGTATACTACGAGCAGTACTTC.

This chain links TRBV7-2 with TRBJ2-7, with a possible D match to TRBD1 (6 bases). This CDR3 contains 14 residues. The V gene lost 8 bases and the J gene lost 4 bases, with 18 bases spanning the gap. CDR1 is SGHTA, CDR2 FQGNSA, per germline. CDR3 in DNA: TGTGCCAGCCGATCTACAGGGACATGGTACGAGCAGTACTTC. Protein: CASRSTGTWYEQYF.

V usage is TRBV10-3 and J usage is TRBJ2-2; 10 bases are shared with TRBD2. V lost 9 bases, J lost 6 bases, and 1 base stayed unmatched. The CDR3 is 12 residues long. The germline V gene encodes CDR1 ENHRY and CDR2 SYGVKD. This CDR3 is CAIAGGPGELFF. In DNA, the CDR3 is TGTGCCATAGCGGGGGGGCCCGGGGAGCTGTTTTTT.

This clone was observed a single time. The chain links TRBV5-1 to TRBJ1-1; TRBD1 might be the D (5 bases). Germline CDR1 reads SGHRS; CDR2 reads YFSETQ. V lost 5 bases to trimming and J lost 3 bases, with 23 bases between them. This CDR3 contains 17 residues. CDR3 loop: CASSSGRGGGRDTEAFF. CDR3 in DNA: TGCGCCAGCAGTTCTGGGCGTGGGGGGGGTCGGGACACTGAAGCTTTCTTT.

The J gene is TRBJ2-7, the V gene TRBV18; D possibly corresponds to TRBD2 (6 bases). Deletions cut 2 bases from V and 9 bases from J, with 11 bases between. The CDR3 contains 12 residues. The germline V gene has CDR1 KGHSH and CDR2 LQKENI. The CDR3 DNA is TGTGCCAGCTCACCAACGGGGGACGGGCAGTACTTC. Translation gives CASSPTGDGQYF.

The chain employs TRBV7-9 and TRBJ2-7, with D uncertain. Trimming shortened V by 3 bases and J by 0 bases, and 9 bases separated the two germline ends. The CDR3 totals 14 residues. CDR1 and CDR2 (germline): SEHNR, FQNEAQ (reference sequence). The chain's CDR3 is CASSLAPSSYEQYF. The CDR3 nucleotides read TGTGCCAGCAGCTTGGCCCCTAGCTCCTACGAGCAGTACTTC.

The chain combines TRBV6-1 with TRBJ2-5; 7 bases are a match to TRBD1. J lost 5 bases, V lost 1 base, and 4 bases had no gene match. The CDR3 spans 14 residues. Germline V lookup: CDR1 MNHNS, CDR2 SASEGT. For the CDR3, the DNA is TGTGCCAGCAGTGAAGGGGACAGCCCGGAGACCCAGTACTTC. Translating gives CASSEGDSPETQYF.

This chain connects TRBV5-4 to TRBJ2-6; 11 bases are shared with TRBD1. Germline V gene sequence: CDR1 SGHNT, CDR2 YYREEE (reference sequence). V gave up 4 bases and J gave up 0 bases; unmatched junction bases: 3. The CDR3 extends over 17 amino acids. The CDR3: CASSRDRGISGANVLTF. CDR3 DNA: TGTGCCAGCAGCCGGGACAGGGGGATCTCTGGGGCCAACGTCCTGACTTTC.

The V and J genes are TRBV4-1 and TRBJ2-1; 12 bases map to TRBD2. With 4 bases clipped from V and 7 bases from J, the junction kept 5 bases outside the gene matches. CDR1 MGHRA and CDR2 YSYEKL come from the germline V gene. CDR3 length equals 15 residues. The CDR3 DNA reads TGCGCCAGCAGCCCCCTAGCGGGGGGGCTTAATGAGCAGTTCTTC. It encodes CASSPLAGGLNEQFF.

The chain couples TRBV4-1 to TRBJ2-5; 7 bases are shared with TRBD1. J was trimmed by 5 bases and V by 4 bases; bases with no gene match: 10. The CDR3 is 15 residues long. In germline, CDR1 is MGHRA, CDR2 YSYEKL. CDR3 loop: CASSLVGGRLETQYF. The CDR3 nucleotides read TGCGCCAGCAGCCTAGTAGGGGGCAGGTTGGAGACCCAGTACTTC.

DNA of the CDR3: TGTGCCAGTAATGACAGGAACTACAATGAGCAGTTCTTC. Translating gives CASNDRNYNEQFF. The genes are TRBV19 and TRBJ2-1; a possible D gene is TRBD1 (6 bases). Germline-derived CDR1 and CDR2 are LNHDA and SQIVND (reference sequence). This CDR3 is built from 13 residues. Between the trimmed V and J ends, which lost 7 bases and 3 bases, there was a span of 10 bases.